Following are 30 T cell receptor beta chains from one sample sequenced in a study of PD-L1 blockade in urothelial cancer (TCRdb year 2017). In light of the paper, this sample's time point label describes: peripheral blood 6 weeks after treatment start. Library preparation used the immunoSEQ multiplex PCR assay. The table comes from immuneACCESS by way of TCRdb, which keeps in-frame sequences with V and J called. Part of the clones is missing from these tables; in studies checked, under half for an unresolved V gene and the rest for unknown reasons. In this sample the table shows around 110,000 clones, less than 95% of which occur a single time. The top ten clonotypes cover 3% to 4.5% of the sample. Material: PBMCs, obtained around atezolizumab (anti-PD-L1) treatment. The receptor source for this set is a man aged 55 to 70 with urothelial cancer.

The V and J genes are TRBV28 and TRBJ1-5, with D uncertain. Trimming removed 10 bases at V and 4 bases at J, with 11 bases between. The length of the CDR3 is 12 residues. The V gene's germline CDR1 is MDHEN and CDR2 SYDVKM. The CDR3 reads CATSTLNQPQHF. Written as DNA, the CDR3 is TGTGCCACCTCCACACTAAATCAGCCCCAGCATTTT.

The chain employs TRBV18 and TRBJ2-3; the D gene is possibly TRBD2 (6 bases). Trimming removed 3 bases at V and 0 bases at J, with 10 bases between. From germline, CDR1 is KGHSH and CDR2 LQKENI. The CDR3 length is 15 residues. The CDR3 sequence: CASSPYGGSTDTQYF. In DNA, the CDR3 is TGTGCCAGCTCACCCTACGGGGGAAGCACAGATACGCAGTATTTT.

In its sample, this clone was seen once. The CDR3 here is CASSLARAGRFQETQYF. CDR3 nucleotides: TGCGCCAGCAGCTTGGCCAGGGCGGGGCGCTTCCAAGAGACCCAGTACTTC. This rearrangement joins TRBV5-1 to TRBJ2-5, with a possible D match to TRBD2 (6 bases). The ends were cut back, 0 bases at V and 1 base at J, with 16 bases in the middle. This CDR3 has 17 amino acids. Germline V lookup: CDR1 SGHRS, CDR2 YFSETQ.

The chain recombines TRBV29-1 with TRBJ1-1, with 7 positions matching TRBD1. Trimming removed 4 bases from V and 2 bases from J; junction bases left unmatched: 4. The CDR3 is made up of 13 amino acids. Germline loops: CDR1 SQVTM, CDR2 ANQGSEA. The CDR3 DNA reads TGCAGCGTTGCCGGGACAGCAAACACTGAAGCTTTCTTT. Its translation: CSVAGTANTEAFF.

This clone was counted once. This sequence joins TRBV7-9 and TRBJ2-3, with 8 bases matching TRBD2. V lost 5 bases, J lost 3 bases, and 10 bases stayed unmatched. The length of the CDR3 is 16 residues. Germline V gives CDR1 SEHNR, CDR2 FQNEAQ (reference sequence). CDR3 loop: CASSPIAGRKTDTQYF. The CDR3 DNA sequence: TGTGCCAGCAGCCCCATAGCGGGGCGAAAAACAGATACGCAGTATTTT.

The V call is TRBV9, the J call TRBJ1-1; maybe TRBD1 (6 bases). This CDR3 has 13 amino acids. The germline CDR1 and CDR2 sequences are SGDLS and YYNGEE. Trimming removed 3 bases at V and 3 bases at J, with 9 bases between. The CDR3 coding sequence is TGTGCCAGCAGCGGGTACAGGGACACTGAAGCTTTCTTT. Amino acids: CASSGYRDTEAFF.

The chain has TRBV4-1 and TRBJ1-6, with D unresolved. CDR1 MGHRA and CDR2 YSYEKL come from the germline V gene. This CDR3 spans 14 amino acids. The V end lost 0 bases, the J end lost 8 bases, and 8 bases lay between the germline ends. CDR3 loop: CASSQDSVYSPLHF. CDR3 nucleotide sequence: TGCGCCAGCAGCCAAGACTCGGTTTATTCACCCCTCCACTTT.

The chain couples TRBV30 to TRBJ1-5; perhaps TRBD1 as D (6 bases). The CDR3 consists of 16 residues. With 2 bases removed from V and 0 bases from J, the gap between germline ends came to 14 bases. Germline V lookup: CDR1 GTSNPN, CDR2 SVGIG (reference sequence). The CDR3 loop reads CAWSQGTGLSNQPQHF. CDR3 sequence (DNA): TGTGCCTGGAGTCAGGGAACAGGGCTTAGCAATCAGCCCCAGCATTTT.

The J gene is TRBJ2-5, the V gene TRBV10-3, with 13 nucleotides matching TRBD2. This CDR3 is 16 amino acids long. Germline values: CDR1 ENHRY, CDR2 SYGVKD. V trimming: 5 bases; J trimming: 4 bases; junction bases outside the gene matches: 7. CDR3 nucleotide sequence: TGTGCCATCAGTCAGACTAGCGGGGGGCCGGGAGAGACCCAGTACTTC. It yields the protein CAISQTSGGPGETQYF.

As DNA, the CDR3 is TGTGCCAGCAGACTGGGGCTAGCGGGATTCACAGATACGCAGTATTTT. Its translation is CASRLGLAGFTDTQYF. The chain uses TRBV7-3 and TRBJ2-3; 9 nucleotides line up with TRBD2. Trimming cost V 6 bases and J 2 bases; bases outside gene matches: 9. The CDR3 spans 16 residues. From germline, CDR1 is SGHTA and CDR2 FQGTGA.

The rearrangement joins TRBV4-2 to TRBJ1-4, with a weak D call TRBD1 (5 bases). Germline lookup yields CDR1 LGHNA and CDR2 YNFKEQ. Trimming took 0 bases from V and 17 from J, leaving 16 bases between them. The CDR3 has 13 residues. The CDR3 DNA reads TGTGCCAGCAGCCAAGATATGGGGCAGGTCGGTTTTTTT. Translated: CASSQDMGQVGFF.

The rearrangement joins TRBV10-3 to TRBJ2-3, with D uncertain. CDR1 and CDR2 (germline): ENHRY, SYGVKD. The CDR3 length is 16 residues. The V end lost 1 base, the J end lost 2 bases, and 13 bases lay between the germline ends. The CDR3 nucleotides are TGTGCCATCAGTGAGTACAGCACCAAGGCCACAGATACGCAGTATTTT. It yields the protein CAISEYSTKATDTQYF.

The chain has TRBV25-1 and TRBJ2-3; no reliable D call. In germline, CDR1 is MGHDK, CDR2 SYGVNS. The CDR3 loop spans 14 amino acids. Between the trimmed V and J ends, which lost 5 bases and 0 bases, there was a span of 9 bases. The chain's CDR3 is CASSRRPSTDTQYF. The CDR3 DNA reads TGTGCCAGCAGTAGGCGGCCTAGCACAGATACGCAGTATTTT.

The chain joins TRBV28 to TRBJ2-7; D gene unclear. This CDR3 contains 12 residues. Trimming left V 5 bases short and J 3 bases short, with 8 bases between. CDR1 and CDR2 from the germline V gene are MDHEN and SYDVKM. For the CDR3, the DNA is TGTGCCAGCAGTCCGGGTCGCTACGAGCAGTACTTC. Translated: CASSPGRYEQYF. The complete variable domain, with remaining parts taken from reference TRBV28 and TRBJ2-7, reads DVKVTQSSRYLVKRTGEKVFLECVQDMDHENMFWYRQDPGLGLRLIYFSYDVKMKEKGDIPEGYSVSREKKERFSLILESASTNQTSMYLCASSPGRYEQYFGPGTRLTVT.

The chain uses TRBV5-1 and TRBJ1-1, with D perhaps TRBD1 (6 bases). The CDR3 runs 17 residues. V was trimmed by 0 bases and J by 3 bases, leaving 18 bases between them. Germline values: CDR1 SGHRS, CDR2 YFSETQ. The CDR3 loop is CASSLDQRGTIYTEAFF. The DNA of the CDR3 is TGCGCCAGCAGCTTGGACCAAAGGGGGACGATATACACTGAAGCTTTCTTT.

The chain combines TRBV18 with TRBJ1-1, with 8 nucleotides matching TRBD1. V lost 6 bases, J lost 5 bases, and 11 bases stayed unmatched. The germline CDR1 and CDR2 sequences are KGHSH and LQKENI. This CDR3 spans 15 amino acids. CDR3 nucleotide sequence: TGTGCCAGCTCCCCTAGATCAGGGGGCAGGACTGAAGCTTTCTTT. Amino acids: CASSPRSGGRTEAFF.

The CDR3 sequence is CASRGDRATEAFF. The CDR3 DNA reads TGTGCCAGCAGAGGAGACAGGGCAACTGAAGCTTTCTTT. The chain links TRBV2 to TRBJ1-1, with TRBD1 matching over 7 bases. The CDR3 covers 13 residues. Germline CDR1 is SNHLY and CDR2 is FYNNEI. V lost 6 bases to trimming and J lost 5 bases; unmatched junction nucleotides: 6. Full variable domain (outside the CDR3, taken from reference TRBV2 and TRBJ1-1): EPEVTQTPSHQVTQMGQEVILRCVPISNHLYFYWYRQILGQKVEFLVSFYNNEISEKSEIFDDQFSVERPDGSNFTLKIRSTKLEDSAMYFCASRGDRATEAFFGQGTRLTVV.

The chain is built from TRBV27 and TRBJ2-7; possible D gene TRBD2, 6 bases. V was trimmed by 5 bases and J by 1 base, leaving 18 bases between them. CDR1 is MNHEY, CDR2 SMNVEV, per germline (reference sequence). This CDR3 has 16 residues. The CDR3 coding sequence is TGTGCCAGCAGTATCAAGGCGGGGCCGGGGTCCTACGAGCAGTACTTC. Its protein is CASSIKAGPGSYEQYF.

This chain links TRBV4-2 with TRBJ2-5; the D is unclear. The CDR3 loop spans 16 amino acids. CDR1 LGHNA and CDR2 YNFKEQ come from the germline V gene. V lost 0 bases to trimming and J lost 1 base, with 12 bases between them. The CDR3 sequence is CASSQDYSTSQETQYF. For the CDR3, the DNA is TGTGCCAGCAGCCAAGACTACTCAACGAGCCAAGAGACCCAGTACTTC.

CDR3 in DNA: TGTGCCAGCAGCTCCCGTCTAGGGAGTGTCACCGGGGAGCTGTTTTTT. It yields the protein CASSSRLGSVTGELFF. The chain has TRBV7-2 and TRBJ2-2, with D possibly being TRBD2 (5 bases). The germline V and J ends were trimmed by 4 bases and 4 bases, with 16 bases remaining between them. The V gene's germline CDR1 is SGHTA and CDR2 FQGNSA. The CDR3 spans 16 residues.

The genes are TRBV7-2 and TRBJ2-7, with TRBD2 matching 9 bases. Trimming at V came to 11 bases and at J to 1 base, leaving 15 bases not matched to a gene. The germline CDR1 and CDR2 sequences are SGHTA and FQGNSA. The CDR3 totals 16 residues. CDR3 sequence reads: CASRLAASGNSYEQYF. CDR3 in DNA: TGTGCCTCCCGCTTGGCGGCTAGCGGGAATTCCTACGAGCAGTACTTC. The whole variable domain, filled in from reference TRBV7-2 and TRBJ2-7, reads GAGVSQSPSNKVTEKGKDVELRCDPISGHTALYWYRQSLGQGLEFLIYFQGNSAPDKSGLPSDRFSAERTGGSVSTLTIQRTQQEDSAVYLCASRLAASGNSYEQYFGPGTRLTVT.

DNA of the CDR3: TGCGCCAGCAGCCGGCAGGACAGGGAAGATACGCAGTATTTT. Translating gives CASSRQDREDTQYF. This chain links TRBV5-1 with TRBJ2-3, with 8 bases aligning to TRBD1. Germline V lookup: CDR1 SGHRS, CDR2 YFSETQ. CDR3 length equals 14 residues. The V and J ends lost 4 bases and 5 bases, in that order; junction bases with no gene match: 6.

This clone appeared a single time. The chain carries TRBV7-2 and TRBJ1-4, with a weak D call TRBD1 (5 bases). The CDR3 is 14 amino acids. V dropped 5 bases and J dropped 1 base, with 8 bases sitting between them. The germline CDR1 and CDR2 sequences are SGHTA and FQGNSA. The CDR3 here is CASSKTETNEKLFF. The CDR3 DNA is TGTGCCAGCAGCAAGACAGAAACTAATGAAAAACTGTTTTTT. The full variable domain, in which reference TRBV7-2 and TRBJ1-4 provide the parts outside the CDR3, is GAGVSQSPSNKVTEKGKDVELRCDPISGHTALYWYRQSLGQGLEFLIYFQGNSAPDKSGLPSDRFSAERTGGSVSTLTIQRTQQEDSAVYLCASSKTETNEKLFFGSGTQLSVL.

CDR3 loop: CASSLRGGGSYNEQFF. The CDR3 coding sequence is TGTGCCAGCAGCTTGCGCGGGGGGGGTTCCTACAATGAGCAGTTCTTC. The V and J genes are TRBV5-4 and TRBJ2-1, with 9 bases lining up with TRBD2. CDR3 length: 16 residues. After removal of 1 base from V and 1 base from J, the junction contained 3 bases not matched to a gene. Germline-derived CDR1 and CDR2 are SGHNT and YYREEE (reference sequence).

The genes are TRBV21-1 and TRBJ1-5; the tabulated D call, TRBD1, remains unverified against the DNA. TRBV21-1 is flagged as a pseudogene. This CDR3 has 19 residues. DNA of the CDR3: TGTGCCAGCAGCAAGAAAAAGGACAGGGGGCTTAAAAGCAATCAGCCCCAGCATTTT. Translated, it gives CASSKKKDRGLKSNQPQHF.

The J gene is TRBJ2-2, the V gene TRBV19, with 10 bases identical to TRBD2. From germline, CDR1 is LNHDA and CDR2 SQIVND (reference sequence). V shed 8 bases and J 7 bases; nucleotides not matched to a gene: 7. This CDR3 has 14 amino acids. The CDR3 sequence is CASSERGGSGELFF. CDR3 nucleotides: TGTGCCAGTTCAGAGCGGGGGGGGAGCGGGGAGCTGTTTTTT. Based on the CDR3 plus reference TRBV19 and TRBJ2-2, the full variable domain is DGGITQSPKYLFRKEGQNVTLSCEQNLNHDAMYWYRQDPGQGLRLIYYSQIVNDFQKGDIAEGYSVSREKKESFPLTVTSAQKNPTAFYLCASSERGGSGELFFGEGSRLTVL.

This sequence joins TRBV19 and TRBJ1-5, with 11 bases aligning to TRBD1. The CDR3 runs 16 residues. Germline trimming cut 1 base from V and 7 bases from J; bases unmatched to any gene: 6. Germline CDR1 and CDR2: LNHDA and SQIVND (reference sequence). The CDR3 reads CASSIAGTGGRQPQHF. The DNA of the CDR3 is TGTGCCAGTAGTATAGCCGGGACAGGGGGGAGGCAGCCCCAGCATTTT.

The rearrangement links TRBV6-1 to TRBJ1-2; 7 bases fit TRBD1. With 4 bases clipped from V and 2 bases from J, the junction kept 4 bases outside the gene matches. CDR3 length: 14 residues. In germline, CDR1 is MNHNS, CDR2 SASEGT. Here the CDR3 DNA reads TGTGCCAGCAGTGGGAGACAGGGAAACTATGGCTACACCTTC. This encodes CASSGRQGNYGYTF.

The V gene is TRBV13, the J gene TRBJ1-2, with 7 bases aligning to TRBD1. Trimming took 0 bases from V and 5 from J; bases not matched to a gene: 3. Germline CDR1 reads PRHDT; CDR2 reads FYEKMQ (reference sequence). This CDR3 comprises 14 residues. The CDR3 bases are TGTGCCAGCAGCTTAGGGCAGGGGGTTTATGGCTACACCTTC. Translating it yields CASSLGQGVYGYTF.

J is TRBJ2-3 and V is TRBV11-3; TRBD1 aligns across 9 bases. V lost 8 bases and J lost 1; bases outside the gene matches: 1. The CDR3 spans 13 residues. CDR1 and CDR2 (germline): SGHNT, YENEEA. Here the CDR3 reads CASRDRGTDTQYF. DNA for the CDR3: TGTGCCAGCCGGGACAGGGGCACAGATACGCAGTATTTT.